This T cell receptor beta chain was sequenced during a study of shared clonotypes between healthy human individuals. General study findings and limits: Tissues were not sampled, only blood, and their repertoires likely differ. Around 4.7% of naive CD4 clonotypes were shared across a few donors.

The table came from immunoSEQ multiplex PCR; TCRdb's copy has only in-frame clones and leaves some out. In the table there are approximately 1.1 million clones, more than 75% of which are singletons. Germline V gene sequence: CDR1 SGHRS, CDR2 YFSETQ. Trimming shortened V by 0 bases and J by 7 bases, and 8 bases separated the two germline ends. CDR3 length equals 12 residues. Regarding this clone: The antigen remains unidentified.

This TCR was recovered from a man aged 18 to 29 in good health. Some clones in this sample may be carry-over from other donors' samples. Sequencing was carried out using memory CD4+ T cells from PBMCs. Subset in this sample: CD45RA-negative fraction. The chain joins TRBV5-1 to TRBJ2-7; possibly TRBD2 for D (5 bases). CDR3: CASSLDRLEQYF. The CDR3 DNA reads TGCGCCAGCAGCTTGGACAGACTAGAGCAGTACTTC.